A selection of T cell receptor beta chains follows, all from one sample in a study of cytomegalovirus exposure and HLA in healthy donors. Assay: immunoSEQ multiplex PCR; the TCRdb copy retains only in-frame clones and omits some. The sample holds roughly 77,000 clones, 10% seen once. Material for sequencing was PBMCs. The receptors were gathered from a man aged 55 to 70 in good health and CMV-seropositive. Each CDR3 is given with its conserved first and last residue. Each record gives: V gene, J gene, CDR3 protein.

>TRBV27|TRBJ2-2
CASRPTGNNWNTGELFF
>TRBV6-5|TRBJ1-2
CASSYSTEDYGYTF
>TRBV5-1|TRBJ2-7
CASSTTSGSYEQYF
>TRBV28|TRBJ2-7
CASSPRGGAFSYEQYF
>TRBV7-2|TRBJ2-1
CASSPSSSFYNEQFF
>TRBV27|TRBJ2-5
CASSPFPSGRGETQYF
>TRBV7-2|TRBJ1-4
CASSLGNRENLFF
>TRBV19|TRBJ1-1
CASSIGRNTEAFF
>TRBV13|TRBJ2-4
CASRPSGYAKNIQYF
>TRBV12-5|TRBJ1-1
CASGTGTGNTEAFF
>TRBV5-6|TRBJ2-3
CASSLGTSGAQDTQYF
>TRBV21-1|TRBJ1-5
CASSLALGQGLSQPQHF
>TRBV7-6|TRBJ2-1
CASSLVPTLAGGFYEQFF
>TRBV9|TRBJ2-1
CASSGGLAGAYNEQFF
>TRBV5-1|TRBJ1-2
CASSFNPGVGYTF
>TRBV7-2|TRBJ2-1
CASSPGTARRFF
>TRBV30|TRBJ2-1
CAWSVGSSYNEQFF
>TRBV5-3|TRBJ1-4
CARSPLNEKLFF
>TRBV4-1|TRBJ2-7
CASSQEGGLAGRSSYEQYF
>TRBV6-1|TRBJ2-7
CASNPWSSGAYEQYF
>TRBV5-8|TRBJ1-5
CASSTDYSNQPQHF
>TRBV11-2|TRBJ1-2
CASSPGTMTHGYTF
>TRBV11-2|TRBJ2-3
CASSYSRTGAGTDTQYF
>TRBV28|TRBJ1-1
CASTRGGTNTEAFF
>TRBV28|TRBJ1-5
CASSSPPGSNQPQHF
>TRBV10-3|TRBJ1-5
CAISGTGDRNQPQHF
>TRBV27|TRBJ2-7
CASSPGQAPYEQYF
>TRBV20-1|TRBJ2-7
CSPRGHEQYF
>TRBV25-1|TRBJ2-1
CASSDPAGGRSYNEQFF
>TRBV28|TRBJ1-4
CASSLRGLELFF
>TRBV10-3|TRBJ2-2
CAISGVRFGGDNTGELFF
>TRBV19|TRBJ1-1
CASRQGVEAFF
>TRBV6-1|TRBJ1-5
CASSVYRDQPQHF
>TRBV19|TRBJ1-5
CASSIEGSRQPQHF
>TRBV30|TRBJ2-7
CAWSPGQGITYEQYF
>TRBV7-9|TRBJ1-2
CASSFPLPEGGYGYTF
>TRBV5-1|TRBJ1-6
CASTKEVYTDSPLHF
>TRBV5-4|TRBJ2-7
CASSSGLATSYEQYF
>TRBV28|TRBJ2-2
CASSLDSRNTGELFF
>TRBV6-5|TRBJ2-5
CASSYSGGRETQYF
>TRBV30|TRBJ1-5
CACGRDYQPQHF
>TRBV6-5|TRBJ1-1
CASSYVTGGAYTEAFF